The clone carrying this TCR beta chain has just a few counts. What it recognizes is unknown. This record comes from a study of blood T cells in healthy people across ages. Study findings and constraints: Unsorted PBMCs ruled out conclusive naive versus antigen-experienced comparison. Long-lived donors had more naive CD4+ cells and higher diversity than aged donors.

The authors ran a second PCR of about 7 to 11 cycles using a sample-barcoded 5' primer and a J-beta primer mix. All samples yielded 2.5 million or more CDR3-containing paired-end reads. MiXCR, run by TCRdb on the 5' RACE reads, gives a single entry per CDR3 protein. Here the sample spans about 1.5 million distinct CDR3 sequences, about 45% being singletons. The length of the CDR3 is 11 residues. Trimming stripped 5 bases from V and 7 bases from J, with 7 bases between. Germline V gene data show CDR1 as MNHEY and CDR2 as SVGEGT. Specimen: blood. This sequence joins TRBV6-2 or TRBV6-3 and TRBJ2-3, with no clear D. The TCR sequence derives from a woman aged 18-35 years in good health. The CDR3 DNA follows: TGTGCCAGCAGTGCCTTTTATACGCAGTATTTT. This sequence encodes CASSAFYTQYF.